This TCR beta chain was retrieved from a study of OX40 agonist ivuxolimab in advanced cancers. With 7 bases removed from V and 6 bases from J, the gap between germline ends came to 9 bases. CDR3 length: 11 amino acids. Germline CDR1 and CDR2: MNHEY and SVGAGI. Assay: immunoSEQ multiplex PCR; the TCRdb copy retains only in-frame clones and omits some. The table has approximately 40,000 clones, around 89% seen once; the top ten hold around 12%. This TCR was recovered from an adult with an advanced solid tumor such as melanoma, head and neck, liver or kidney cancer. The chain links TRBV6-5 to TRBJ1-1; D is uncertain. The sequenced sample was CD4+ or CD8+ T cells sorted from blood, obtained in a trial of the OX40 agonist ivuxolimab. Written as DNA, the CDR3 is TGTGCCAGCAATTTTTATCCTGAAGCTTTCTTT. Translation: CASNFYPEAFF.